These 14 T cell receptor beta chains originate from one sample sequenced in a study of cytomegalovirus exposure and HLA in healthy donors. PCR used 60 Vbeta primers and 13 Jbeta primers. The assay was immunoSEQ multiplex PCR, and TCRdb's table has in-frame clones only and misses some. The repertoire has about 250,000 clones, around 90% of them found once; the top ten carry about 1.7%. Sequencing input: PBMCs. The receptors here all came from a girl aged 2-10 years in good health and CMV-seronegative.

The chain joins TRBV15 to TRBJ2-2; no firm D call. The V gene lost 6 bases and the J gene lost 3 bases, with 5 bases spanning the gap. There are 12 residues in the CDR3. Per the germline V gene, CDR1 is LNHNV and CDR2 is YYDKDF (reference sequence). The CDR3 nucleotides read TGTGCCACCAGTGGAGACACCGGGGAGCTGTTTTTT. Encoded protein: CATSGDTGELFF.

The V and J genes are TRBV9 and TRBJ1-1; D is possibly TRBD1 (6 bases). Germline CDR1 and CDR2: SGDLS and YYNGEE. Trimming removed 0 bases at V and 4 bases at J, with 13 bases between. This CDR3 is built from 15 residues. The CDR3 region is CASSVGGGSVTEAFF. The CDR3 nucleotides are TGTGCCAGCAGCGTAGGAGGGGGATCGGTCACTGAAGCTTTCTTT.

In regard to this clone: The same CDR3 is also encoded by other DNA sequences in this sample. The V call is TRBV6-1, the J call TRBJ2-5, with 12 bases aligning to TRBD2. CDR1 is MNHNS and CDR2 is SASEGT in the germline V gene. CDR3 length: 15 amino acids. V was pared by 2 bases and J by 2 bases, with 0 bases of the junction left unmatched. In DNA, the CDR3 is TGTGCCAGCAGTGAACTAGCGGGGGGGCAAGAGACCCAGTACTTC. It codes for CASSELAGGQETQYF.

The chain joins TRBV7-9 to TRBJ1-3; D call uncertain. Germline loops: CDR1 SEHNR, CDR2 FQNEAQ (reference sequence). Trimming pared 1 base from V and 0 bases from J, leaving 10 bases between. The CDR3 spans 16 residues. The CDR3 region is CASSLVGGISGNTIYF. CDR3 nucleotide sequence: TGTGCCAGCAGCTTAGTTGGCGGTATCTCTGGAAACACCATATATTTT. The whole variable domain, filled in from reference TRBV7-9 and TRBJ1-3, reads DTGVSQNPRHKITKRGQNVTFRCDPISEHNRLYWYRQTLGQGPEFLTYFQNEAQLEKSRLLSDRFSAERPKGSFSTLEIQRTEQGDSAMYLCASSLVGGISGNTIYFGEGSWLTVV.

J is TRBJ2-1 and V is TRBV13, with D uncertain. The CDR3 has 11 amino acids. Trimming shortened V by 2 bases and J by 7 bases, and 3 bases separated the two germline ends. Germline assignment: CDR1 PRHDT and CDR2 FYEKMQ (reference sequence). The CDR3 nucleotides are TGTGCCAGCAGCTTATCTAATGAGCAGTTCTTC. This codes for CASSLSNEQFF. The full variable domain, with the rest looked up from reference TRBV13 and TRBJ2-1, is AAGVIQSPRHLIKEKRETATLKCYPIPRHDTVYWYQQGPGQDPQFLISFYEKMQSDKGSIPDRFSAQQFSDYHSELNMSSLELGDSALYFCASSLSNEQFFGPGTRLTVL.

The chain joins TRBV6-5 to TRBJ1-6; perhaps TRBD1 as D (6 bases). CDR1 is MNHEY, CDR2 SVGAGI, per germline. There are 15 residues in the CDR3. V shed 0 bases and J shed 10 bases, with 13 bases lying between them. The CDR3 DNA follows: TGTGCCAGCAGTTACTCTAGGACAGTCGCATCACCCCTCCACTTT. This encodes CASSYSRTVASPLHF.

V gene TRBV18 combines with J gene TRBJ1-1; perhaps TRBD1 as D (6 bases). This CDR3 has 16 residues. Germline-derived CDR1 and CDR2 are KGHSH and LQKENI. The V end lost 3 bases, the J end lost 0 bases, and 14 bases lay between the germline ends. The CDR3 nucleotides are TGTGCCAGCTCACCGCCGAATACAGGGCTGAACACTGAAGCTTTCTTT. Its protein product is CASSPPNTGLNTEAFF.

This chain uses TRBV19 with TRBJ1-4; 7 positions match TRBD1. The J segment lost 4 bases and the V segment lost 5 bases, leaving 10 bases of the junction unmatched. The CDR3 extends over 16 amino acids. Germline V CDR1 and CDR2: LNHDA, SQIVND (reference sequence). CDR3 amino acids: CASSPGQVRSNEKLFF. The CDR3 DNA reads TGTGCCAGTAGTCCTGGACAGGTACGCAGTAATGAAAAACTGTTTTTT.

The V call is TRBV5-6, the J call TRBJ1-1; D gene ambiguous. Deletions cut 5 bases from V and 2 bases from J, with 10 bases between. CDR3 length: 13 amino acids. Germline V CDR1 and CDR2: SGHDT, YYEEEE. CDR3 DNA: TGTGCCAGCAGAGCGAGCAGAAACACTGAAGCTTTCTTT. Translation: CASRASRNTEAFF.

The chain carries TRBV4-2 and TRBJ2-3; 11 bases are shared with TRBD2. The germline V gene encodes CDR1 LGHNA and CDR2 YNFKEQ. The CDR3 sequence is 19 residues long. J was trimmed by 5 bases and V by 0 bases; bases with no gene match: 13. In nucleotides, the CDR3 is TGTGCCAGCAGCCAAGATCCTCCTATAGCGGGAGGGCCGTTAGATACGCAGTATTTT. Translated, it gives CASSQDPPIAGGPLDTQYF.

The rearrangement links TRBV19 to TRBJ1-1; 7 bases align to TRBD1. The CDR3 runs to 13 residues. Trimming cost V 7 bases and J 4 bases; bases outside gene matches: 6. From germline, CDR1 is LNHDA and CDR2 SQIVND (reference sequence). CDR3 residues: CASTPQGSTEAFF. The CDR3 region has the DNA TGTGCCAGTACCCCACAGGGGAGCACTGAAGCTTTCTTT.

Comments on this clone: A read error may produce the germline difference seen at one junction end. This rearrangement joins TRBV19 to TRBJ2-1; the match to TRBD2 covers 9 bases. The CDR3 is made up of 12 amino acids. Germline loops: CDR1 LNHDA, CDR2 SQIVND (reference sequence). The CDR3 spells CASSIPGTSLIF. The CDR3 nucleotides read TGTGCCAGTAGTATTCCCGGGACTAGCTTAATCTTC.

This chain connects TRBV29-1 to TRBJ2-7, with 9 bases that match TRBD1. The CDR3 is 15 amino acids. After removal of 1 base from V and 2 bases from J, the junction contained 6 bases not matched to a gene. The germline gives CDR1 SQVTM, CDR2 ANQGSEA. CDR3 in DNA: TGCAGCGTTGAAGGTTGGACAGGGGCGACCTACGAGCAGTACTTC. Amino acid sequence: CSVEGWTGATYEQYF.

The chain carries TRBV5-4 and TRBJ2-5; maybe TRBD1 (6 bases). Germline values: CDR1 SGHNT, CDR2 YYREEE (reference sequence). This CDR3 has 14 residues. V lost 3 bases and J 1 base, leaving 10 bases between the germline ends. CDR3 loop: CASSSQQGQETQYF. DNA for the CDR3: TGTGCCAGCAGCTCACAACAGGGCCAAGAGACCCAGTACTTC.